This T cell receptor (beta chain) was recovered during a study of graft-versus-host responses after intestinal transplantation. Produced via immunoSEQ multiplex PCR; TCRdb's table is partial and in-frame only. The sample consists of over 85,000 clones, 91% of them appearing once. CDR3 length equals 16 residues. Germline assignment: CDR1 SEHNR and CDR2 FQNEAQ (reference sequence). V shed 6 bases and J shed 0 bases, with 15 bases lying between them. In regard to this clone: The antigen is not known.

The sequence derives from a human donor who was the organ donor for an intestinal transplant. The starting material was unstimulated CD4+ T cells sorted from spleen or lymph node cells, obtained before transplant. The rearrangement links TRBV7-9 to TRBJ2-1, with a possible D match to TRBD2 (7 bases). This chain's CDR3 is CASSQGRGSSYNEQFF. CDR3 in DNA: TGTGCCAGCAGTCAGGGGCGGGGGAGCTCCTACAATGAGCAGTTCTTC.